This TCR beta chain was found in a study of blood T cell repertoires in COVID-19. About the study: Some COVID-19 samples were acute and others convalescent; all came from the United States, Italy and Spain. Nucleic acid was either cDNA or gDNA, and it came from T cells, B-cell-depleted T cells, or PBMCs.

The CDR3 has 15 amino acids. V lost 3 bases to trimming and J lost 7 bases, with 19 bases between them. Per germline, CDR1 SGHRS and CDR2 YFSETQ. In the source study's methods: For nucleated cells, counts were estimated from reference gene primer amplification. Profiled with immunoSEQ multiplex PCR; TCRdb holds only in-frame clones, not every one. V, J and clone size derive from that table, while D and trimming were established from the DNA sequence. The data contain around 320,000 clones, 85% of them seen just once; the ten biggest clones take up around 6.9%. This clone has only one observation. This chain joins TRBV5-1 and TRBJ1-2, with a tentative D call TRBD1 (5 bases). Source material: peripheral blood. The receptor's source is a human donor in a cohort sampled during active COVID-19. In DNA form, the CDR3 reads TGCGCCAGCAGCTCCGAACTCCCAGGGTTGCGTGGCTACACCTTC. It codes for CASSSELPGLRGYTF. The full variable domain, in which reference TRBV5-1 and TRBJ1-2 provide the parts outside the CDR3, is KAGVTQTPRYLIKTRGQQVTLSCSPISGHRSVSWYQQTPGQGLQFLFEYFSETQRNKGNFPGRFSGRQFSNSRSEMNVSTLELGDSALYLCASSSELPGLRGYTFGSGTRLTVV.